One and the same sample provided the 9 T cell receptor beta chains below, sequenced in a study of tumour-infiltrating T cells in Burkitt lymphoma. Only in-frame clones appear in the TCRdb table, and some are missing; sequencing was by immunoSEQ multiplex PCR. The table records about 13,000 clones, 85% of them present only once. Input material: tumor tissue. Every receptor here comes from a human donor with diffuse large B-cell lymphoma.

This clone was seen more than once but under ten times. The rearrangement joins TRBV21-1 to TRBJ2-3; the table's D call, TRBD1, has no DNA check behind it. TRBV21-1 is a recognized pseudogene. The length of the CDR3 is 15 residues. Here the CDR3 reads CASTLRDTSTDTQYF. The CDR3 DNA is TGTGCCAGCACTCTCCGGGACACGAGCACAGATACGCAGTATTTT.

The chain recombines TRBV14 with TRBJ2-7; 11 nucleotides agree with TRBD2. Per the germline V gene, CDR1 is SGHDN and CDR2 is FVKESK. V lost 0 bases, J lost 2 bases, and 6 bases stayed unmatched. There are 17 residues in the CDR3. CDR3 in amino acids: CASSQDPLAGGAYEQYF. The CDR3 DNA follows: TGTGCCAGCAGCCAAGATCCTTTAGCGGGAGGGGCCTACGAGCAGTACTTC. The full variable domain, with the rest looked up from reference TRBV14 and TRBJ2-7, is EAGVTQFPSHSVIEKGQTVTLRCDPISGHDNLYWYRRVMGKEIKFLLHFVKESKQDESGMPNNRFLAERTGGTYSTLKVQPAELEDSGVYFCASSQDPLAGGAYEQYFGPGTRLTVT.

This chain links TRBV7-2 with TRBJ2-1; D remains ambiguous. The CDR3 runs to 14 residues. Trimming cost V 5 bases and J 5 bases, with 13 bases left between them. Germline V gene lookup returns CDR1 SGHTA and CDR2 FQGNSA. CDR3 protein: CASSLGRMDNEQFF. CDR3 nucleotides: TGTGCCAGCAGCCTAGGTCGGATGGACAATGAGCAGTTCTTC.

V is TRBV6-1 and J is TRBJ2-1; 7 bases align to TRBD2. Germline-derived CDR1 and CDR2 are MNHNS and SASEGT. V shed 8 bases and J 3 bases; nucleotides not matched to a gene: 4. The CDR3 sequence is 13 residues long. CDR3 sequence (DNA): TGTGCCAGCGGGCTAGCGGACTACAATGAGCAGTTCTTC. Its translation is CASGLADYNEQFF.

The CDR3 reads CASSQTGLREQFF. CDR3 nucleotides: TGTGCCAGCAGCCAGACTGGCCTCAGGGAGCAGTTCTTC. The rearrangement joins TRBV5-4 to TRBJ2-1; no reliable D call. Trimming cost V 4 bases and J 10 bases, with 15 bases left between them. The CDR3 is made up of 13 amino acids. Germline V gives CDR1 SGHNT, CDR2 YYREEE (reference sequence).

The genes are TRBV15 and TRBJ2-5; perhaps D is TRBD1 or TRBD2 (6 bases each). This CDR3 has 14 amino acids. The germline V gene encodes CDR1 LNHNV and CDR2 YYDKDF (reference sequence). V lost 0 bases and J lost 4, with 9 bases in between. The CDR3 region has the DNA TGTGCCACCAGCAGAGATGGGGGGCGAGAGACCCAGTACTTC. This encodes CATSRDGGRETQYF.

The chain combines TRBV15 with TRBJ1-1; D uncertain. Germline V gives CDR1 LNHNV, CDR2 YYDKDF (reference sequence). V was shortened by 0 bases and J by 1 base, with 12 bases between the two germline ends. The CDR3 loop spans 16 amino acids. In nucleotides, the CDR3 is TGTGCCACCAGCAGAGAACGGGTTTGGGCGAACACTGAAGCTTTCTTT. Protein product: CATSRERVWANTEAFF.

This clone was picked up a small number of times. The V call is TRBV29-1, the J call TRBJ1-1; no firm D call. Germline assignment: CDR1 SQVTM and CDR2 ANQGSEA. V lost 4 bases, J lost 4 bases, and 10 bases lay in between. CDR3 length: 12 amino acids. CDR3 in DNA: TGCAGCGTTGTTCGGACGGGCACTGAAGCTTTCTTT. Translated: CSVVRTGTEAFF.

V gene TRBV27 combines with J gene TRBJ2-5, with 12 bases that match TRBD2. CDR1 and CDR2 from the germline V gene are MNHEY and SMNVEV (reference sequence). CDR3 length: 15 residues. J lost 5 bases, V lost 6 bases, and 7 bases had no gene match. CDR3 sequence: CASRATSGRRETQYF. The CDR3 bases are TGTGCCAGCAGAGCGACTAGCGGGAGACGGGAGACCCAGTACTTC.